The clone carrying this T cell receptor (beta chain) was observed many times. The antigen is unknown. This specimen belongs to a study of T-cell reconstitution after alpha-beta-depleted transplantation in children. Findings and limits, study-wide: T-cell numbers and diversity one year post-transplant derived largely from freshly generated T cells. Reportedly, alpha-beta T cells present about two months post-transplant originated from several hundred expanded clones of graft origin. The origin of high day-60 TCRbeta diversity in some patients lay in surviving recipient T cells and thymic progenitors.

The length of the CDR3 is 14 residues. Unmatched junction bases numbered 6, after V lost 4 bases and J lost 4 bases. Germline V gene sequence: CDR1 SQVTM, CDR2 ANQGSEA. As it was prepared, the TCRbeta library received unique molecular identifiers. TCRdb called the PCR reads again in MiXCR, with one record for every CDR3 protein. The table lists 250,000 to 300,000 distinct CDR3 sequences, around 10% of them singletons. Sequencing was performed on peripheral blood, taken 180 days after TCRalphabeta/CD19-depleted stem cell transplant. The genes are TRBV29-1 and TRBJ2-3, with TRBD2 identical over 9 bases. This TCR was sampled from a male patient between 2 and 10 years old who had a stem cell transplant for chronic granulomatous disease, so the T cells may come from the graft donor. CDR3 protein: CSVVLAGLSDTQYF. The CDR3 region has the DNA TGCAGCGTTGTTCTAGCGGGACTGTCAGATACGCAGTATTTT.